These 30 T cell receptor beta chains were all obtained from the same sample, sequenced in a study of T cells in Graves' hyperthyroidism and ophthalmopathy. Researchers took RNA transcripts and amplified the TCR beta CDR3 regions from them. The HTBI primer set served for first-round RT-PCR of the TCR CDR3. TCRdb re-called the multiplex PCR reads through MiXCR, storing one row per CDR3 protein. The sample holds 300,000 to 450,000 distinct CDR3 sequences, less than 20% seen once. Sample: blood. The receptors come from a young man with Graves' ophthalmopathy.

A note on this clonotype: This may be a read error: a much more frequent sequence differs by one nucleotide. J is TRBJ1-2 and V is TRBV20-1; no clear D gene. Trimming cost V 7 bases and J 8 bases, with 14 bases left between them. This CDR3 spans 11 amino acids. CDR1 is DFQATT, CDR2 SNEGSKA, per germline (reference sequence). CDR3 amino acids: CSGTHGSGYTF. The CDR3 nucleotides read TGCAGTGGGACCCACGGGTCCGGCTACACCTTC.

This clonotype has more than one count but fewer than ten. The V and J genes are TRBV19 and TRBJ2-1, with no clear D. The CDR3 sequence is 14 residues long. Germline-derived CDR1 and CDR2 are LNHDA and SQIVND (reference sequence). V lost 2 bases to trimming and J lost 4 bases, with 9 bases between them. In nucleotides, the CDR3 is TGTGCCAGTAGTATAAACGTGGCGTACAATGAGCAGTTCTTC. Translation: CASSINVAYNEQFF.

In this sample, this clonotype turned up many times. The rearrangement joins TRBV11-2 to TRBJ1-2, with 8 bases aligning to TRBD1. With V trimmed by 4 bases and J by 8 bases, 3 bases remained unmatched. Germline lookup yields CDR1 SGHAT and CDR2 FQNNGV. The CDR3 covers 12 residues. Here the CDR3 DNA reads TGTGCCAGCAGCTCAGGGGGCAGAGGCTACACCTTC. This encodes CASSSGGRGYTF.

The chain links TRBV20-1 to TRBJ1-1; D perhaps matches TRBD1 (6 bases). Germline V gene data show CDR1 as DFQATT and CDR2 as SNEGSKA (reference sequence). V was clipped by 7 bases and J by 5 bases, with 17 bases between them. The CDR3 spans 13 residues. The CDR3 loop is CSGGRGPGTEAFF. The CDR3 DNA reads TGCAGTGGGGGGCGGGGGCCCGGGACTGAAGCTTTCTTT.

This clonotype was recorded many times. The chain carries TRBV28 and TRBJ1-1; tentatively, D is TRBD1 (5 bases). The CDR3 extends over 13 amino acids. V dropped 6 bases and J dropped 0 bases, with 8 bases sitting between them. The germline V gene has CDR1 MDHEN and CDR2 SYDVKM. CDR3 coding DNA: TGTGCCAGCAGCGACAGTGTGAACACTGAAGCTTTCTTT. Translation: CASSDSVNTEAFF.

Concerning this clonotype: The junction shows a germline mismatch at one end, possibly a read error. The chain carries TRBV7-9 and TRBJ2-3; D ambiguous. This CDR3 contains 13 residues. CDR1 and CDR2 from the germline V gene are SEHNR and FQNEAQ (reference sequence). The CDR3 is CASSPRATDTRYF. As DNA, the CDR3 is TGTGCCAGCAGCCCCCGAGCCACAGATACGCGGTATTTT.

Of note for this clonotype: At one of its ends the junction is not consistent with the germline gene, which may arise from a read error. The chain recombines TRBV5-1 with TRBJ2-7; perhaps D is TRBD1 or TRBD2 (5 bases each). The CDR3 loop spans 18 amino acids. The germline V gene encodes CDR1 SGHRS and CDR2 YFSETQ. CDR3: CTSSSRIVQGTGVGEQYF. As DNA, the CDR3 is TGCACCAGCAGCTCGCGCATCGTCCAAGGGACCGGGGTGGGGGAGCAGTACTTC.

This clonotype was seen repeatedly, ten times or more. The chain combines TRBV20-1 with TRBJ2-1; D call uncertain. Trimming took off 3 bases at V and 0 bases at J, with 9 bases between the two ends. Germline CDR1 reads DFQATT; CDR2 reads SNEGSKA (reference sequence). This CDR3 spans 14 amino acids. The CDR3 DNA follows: TGCAGTGCTAGTGAGACTTTCTCCTACAATGAGCAGTTCTTC. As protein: CSASETFSYNEQFF.

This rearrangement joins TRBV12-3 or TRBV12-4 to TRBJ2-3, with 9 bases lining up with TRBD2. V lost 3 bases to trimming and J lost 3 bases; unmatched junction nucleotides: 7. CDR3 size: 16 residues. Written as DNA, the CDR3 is TGTGCCAGCAGTTTGGCGGGGGGGCCAAGAACAGATACGCAGTATTTT. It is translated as CASSLAGGPRTDTQYF.

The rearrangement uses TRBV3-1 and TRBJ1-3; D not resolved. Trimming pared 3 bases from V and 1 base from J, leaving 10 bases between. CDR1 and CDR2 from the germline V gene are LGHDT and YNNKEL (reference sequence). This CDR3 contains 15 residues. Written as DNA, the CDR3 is TGTGCCAGCAGCCACGGCTTAGGATCTGGAAACACCATATATTTT. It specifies CASSHGLGSGNTIYF. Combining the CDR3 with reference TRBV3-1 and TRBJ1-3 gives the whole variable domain DTAVSQTPKYLVTQMGNDKSIKCEQNLGHDTMYWYKQDSKKFLKIMFSYNNKELIINETVPNRFSPKSPDKAHLNLHINSLELGDSAVYFCASSHGLGSGNTIYFGEGSWLTVV.

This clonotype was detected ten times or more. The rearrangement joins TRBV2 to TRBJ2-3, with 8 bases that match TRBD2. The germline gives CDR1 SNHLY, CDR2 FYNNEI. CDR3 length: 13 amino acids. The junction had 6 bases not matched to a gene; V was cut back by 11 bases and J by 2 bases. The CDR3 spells CARAGANTDTQYF. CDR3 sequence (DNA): TGTGCCCGAGCGGGGGCTAACACAGATACGCAGTATTTT.

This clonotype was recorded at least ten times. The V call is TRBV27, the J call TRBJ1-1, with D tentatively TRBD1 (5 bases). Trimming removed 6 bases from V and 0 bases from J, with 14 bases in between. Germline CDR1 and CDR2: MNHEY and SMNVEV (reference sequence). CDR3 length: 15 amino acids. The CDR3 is CASSTWGGVNTEAFF. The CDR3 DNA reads TGTGCCAGCAGCACTTGGGGAGGGGTGAACACTGAAGCTTTCTTT.

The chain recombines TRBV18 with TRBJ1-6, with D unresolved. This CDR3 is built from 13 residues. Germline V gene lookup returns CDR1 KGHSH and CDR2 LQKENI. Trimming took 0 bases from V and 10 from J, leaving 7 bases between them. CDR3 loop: CASSPPQRSPLHF. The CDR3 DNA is TGTGCCAGCTCACCACCTCAAAGATCACCCCTCCACTTT.

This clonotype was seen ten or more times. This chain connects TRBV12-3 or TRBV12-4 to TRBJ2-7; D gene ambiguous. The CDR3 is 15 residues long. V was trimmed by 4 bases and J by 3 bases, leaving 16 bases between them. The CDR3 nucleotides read TGTGCCAGCAGTTCTCTCGGGCGGACCCTCTACGAGCAGTACTTC. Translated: CASSSLGRTLYEQYF.

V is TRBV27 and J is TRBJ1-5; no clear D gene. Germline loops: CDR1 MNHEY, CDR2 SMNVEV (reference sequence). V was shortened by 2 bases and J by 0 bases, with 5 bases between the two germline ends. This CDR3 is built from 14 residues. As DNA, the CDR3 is TGTGCCAGCAGTTTAGGGAATAGCAATCAGCCCCAGCATTTT. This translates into CASSLGNSNQPQHF.

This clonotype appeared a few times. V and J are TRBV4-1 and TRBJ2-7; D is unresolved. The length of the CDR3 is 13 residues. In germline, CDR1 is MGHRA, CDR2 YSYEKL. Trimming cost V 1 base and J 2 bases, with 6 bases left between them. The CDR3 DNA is TGCGCCAGCAGCCAAGTCAGGACCTACGAGCAGTACTTC. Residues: CASSQVRTYEQYF.

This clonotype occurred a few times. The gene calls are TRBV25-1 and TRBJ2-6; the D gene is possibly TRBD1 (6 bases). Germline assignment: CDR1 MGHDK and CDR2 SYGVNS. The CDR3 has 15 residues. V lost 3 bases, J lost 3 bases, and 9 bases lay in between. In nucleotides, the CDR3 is TGTGCCAGCAGTGAGGACAGACGTGGGGCCAACGTCCTGACTTTC. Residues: CASSEDRRGANVLTF.

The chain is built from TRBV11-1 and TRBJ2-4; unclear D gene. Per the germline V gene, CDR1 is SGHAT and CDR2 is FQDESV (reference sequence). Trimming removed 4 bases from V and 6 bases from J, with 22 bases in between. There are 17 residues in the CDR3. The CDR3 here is CASSSRPAEARANIQYF. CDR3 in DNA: TGTGCCAGCAGCTCCCGCCCCGCCGAAGCCCGGGCAAACATTCAGTACTTC. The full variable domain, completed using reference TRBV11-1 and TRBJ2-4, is EAEVAQSPRYKITEKSQAVAFWCDPISGHATLYWYRQILGQGPELLVQFQDESVVDDSQLPKDRFSAERLKGVDSTLKIQPAELGDSAMYLCASSSRPAEARANIQYFGAGTRLSVL.

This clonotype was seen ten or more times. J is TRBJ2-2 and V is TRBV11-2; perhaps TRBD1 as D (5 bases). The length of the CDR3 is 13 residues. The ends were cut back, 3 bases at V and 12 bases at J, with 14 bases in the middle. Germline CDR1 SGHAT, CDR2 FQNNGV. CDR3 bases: TGTGCCAGCAGCTTCCTGCAGGGTAGACAGCTGTTTTTT. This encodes CASSFLQGRQLFF.

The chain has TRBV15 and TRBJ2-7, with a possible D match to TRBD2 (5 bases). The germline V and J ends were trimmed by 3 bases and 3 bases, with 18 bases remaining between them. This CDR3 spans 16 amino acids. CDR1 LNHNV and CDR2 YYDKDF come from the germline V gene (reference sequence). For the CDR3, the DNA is TGTGCCACCAGCAGCGATACTAGATATGAGCGCTACGAGCAGTACTTC. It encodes CATSSDTRYERYEQYF.

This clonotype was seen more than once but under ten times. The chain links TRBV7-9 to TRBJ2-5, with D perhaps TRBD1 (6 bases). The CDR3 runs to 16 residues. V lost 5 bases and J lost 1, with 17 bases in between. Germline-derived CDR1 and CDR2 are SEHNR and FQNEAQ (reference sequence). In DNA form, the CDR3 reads TGTGCCAGCAGCCTACAGGGTTACCCCGCCCAAGAGACCCAGTACTTC. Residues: CASSLQGYPAQETQYF.

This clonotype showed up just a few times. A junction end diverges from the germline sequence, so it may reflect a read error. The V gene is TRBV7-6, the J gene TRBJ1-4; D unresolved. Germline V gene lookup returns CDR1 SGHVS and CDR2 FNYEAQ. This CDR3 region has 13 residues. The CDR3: CAISPAESEKLFF. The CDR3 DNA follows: TGTGCCATCAGCCCCGCCGAGTCTGAAAAACTGTTTTTT.

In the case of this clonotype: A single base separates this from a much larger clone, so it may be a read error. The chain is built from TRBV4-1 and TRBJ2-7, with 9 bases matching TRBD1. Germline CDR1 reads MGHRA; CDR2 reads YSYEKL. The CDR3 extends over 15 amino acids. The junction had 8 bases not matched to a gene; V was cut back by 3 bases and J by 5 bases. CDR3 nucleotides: TGCGCCAGCAGCCACCTCGGGACAGGGCTCAACGAGCAGTACTTC. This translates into CASSHLGTGLNEQYF.

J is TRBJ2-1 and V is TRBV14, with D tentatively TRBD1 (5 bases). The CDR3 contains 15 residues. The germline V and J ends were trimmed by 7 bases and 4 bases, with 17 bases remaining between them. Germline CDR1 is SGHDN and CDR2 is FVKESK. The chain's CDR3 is CASTLGRALYNEQFF. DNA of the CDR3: TGTGCCAGCACCTTGGGCAGGGCATTATACAATGAGCAGTTCTTC.

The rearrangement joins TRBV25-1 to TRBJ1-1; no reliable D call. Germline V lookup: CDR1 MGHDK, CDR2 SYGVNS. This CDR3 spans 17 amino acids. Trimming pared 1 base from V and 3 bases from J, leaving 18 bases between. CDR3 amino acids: CASSESELIRGDTEAFF. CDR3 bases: TGTGCCAGCAGTGAATCGGAACTGATCCGCGGGGACACTGAAGCTTTCTTT.

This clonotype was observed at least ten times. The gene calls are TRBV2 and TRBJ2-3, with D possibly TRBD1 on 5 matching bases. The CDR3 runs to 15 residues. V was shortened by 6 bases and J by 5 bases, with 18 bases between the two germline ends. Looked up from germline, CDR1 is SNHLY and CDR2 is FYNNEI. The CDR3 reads CASRKDTHGEDTQYF. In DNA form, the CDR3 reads TGTGCCAGCAGAAAGGACACCCACGGTGAAGATACGCAGTATTTT. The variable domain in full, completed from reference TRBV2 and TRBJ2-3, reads EPEVTQTPSHQVTQMGQEVILRCVPISNHLYFYWYRQILGQKVEFLVSFYNNEISEKSEIFDDQFSVERPDGSNFTLKIRSTKLEDSAMYFCASRKDTHGEDTQYFGPGTRLTVL.

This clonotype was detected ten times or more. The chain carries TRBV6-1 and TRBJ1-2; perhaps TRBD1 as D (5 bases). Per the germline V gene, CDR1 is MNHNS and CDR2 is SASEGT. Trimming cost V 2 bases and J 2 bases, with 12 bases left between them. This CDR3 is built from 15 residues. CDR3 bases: TGTGCCAGCAGTGAAATCCCACAGGAGAACTATGGCTACACCTTC. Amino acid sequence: CASSEIPQENYGYTF.

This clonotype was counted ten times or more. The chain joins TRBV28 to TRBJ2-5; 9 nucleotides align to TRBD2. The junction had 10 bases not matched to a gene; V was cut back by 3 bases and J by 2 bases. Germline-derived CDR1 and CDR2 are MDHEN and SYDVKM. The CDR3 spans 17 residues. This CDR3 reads CASSFYLAGNNQETQYF. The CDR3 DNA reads TGTGCCAGCAGTTTTTACCTAGCGGGGAATAATCAAGAGACCCAGTACTTC.

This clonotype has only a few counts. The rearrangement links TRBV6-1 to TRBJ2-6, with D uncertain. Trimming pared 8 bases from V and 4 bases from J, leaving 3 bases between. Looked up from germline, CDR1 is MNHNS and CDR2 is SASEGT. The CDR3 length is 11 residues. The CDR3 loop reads CASRGANVLTF. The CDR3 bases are TGTGCCAGCCGAGGGGCCAACGTCCTGACTTTC.

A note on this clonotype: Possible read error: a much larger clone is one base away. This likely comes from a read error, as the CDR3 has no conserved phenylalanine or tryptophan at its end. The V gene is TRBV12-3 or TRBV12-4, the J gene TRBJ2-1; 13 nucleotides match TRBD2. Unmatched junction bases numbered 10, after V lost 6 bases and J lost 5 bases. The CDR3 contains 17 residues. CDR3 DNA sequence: TGTGCCAGCAGCCGATTTAGGACTAGCGGGGGTGACAATGAGCAGTTCTCC. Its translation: CASSRFRTSGGDNEQFS.